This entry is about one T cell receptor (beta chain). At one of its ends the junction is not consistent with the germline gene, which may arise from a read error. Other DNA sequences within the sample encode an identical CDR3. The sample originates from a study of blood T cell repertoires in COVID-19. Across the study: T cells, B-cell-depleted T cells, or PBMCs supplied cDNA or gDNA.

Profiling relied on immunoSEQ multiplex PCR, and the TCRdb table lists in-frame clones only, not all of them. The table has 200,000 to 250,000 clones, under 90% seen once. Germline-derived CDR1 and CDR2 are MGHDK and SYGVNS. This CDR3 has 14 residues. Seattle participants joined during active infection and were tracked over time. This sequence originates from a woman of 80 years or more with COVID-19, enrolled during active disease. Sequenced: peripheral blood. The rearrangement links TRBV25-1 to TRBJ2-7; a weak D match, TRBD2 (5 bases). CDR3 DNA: TGTGCCAGCAGTGTCACCGGGGTTACCTACGAGCAGTATTTC. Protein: CASSVTGVTYEQYF.